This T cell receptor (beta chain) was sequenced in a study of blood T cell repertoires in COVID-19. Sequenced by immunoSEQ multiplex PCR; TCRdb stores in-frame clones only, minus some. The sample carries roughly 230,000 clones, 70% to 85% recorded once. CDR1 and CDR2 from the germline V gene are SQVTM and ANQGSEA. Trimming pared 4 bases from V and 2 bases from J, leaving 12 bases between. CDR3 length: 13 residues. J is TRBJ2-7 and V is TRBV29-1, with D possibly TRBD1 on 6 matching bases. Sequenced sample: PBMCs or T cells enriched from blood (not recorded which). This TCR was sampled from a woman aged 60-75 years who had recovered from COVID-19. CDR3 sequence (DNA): TGCAGCGTTGCGGAGGACAGAACCTACGAGCAGTACTTC. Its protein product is CSVAEDRTYEQYF.